Below, one TCR beta chain is given with its context. Trimming removed 0 bases from V and 9 bases from J, with 9 bases in between. This CDR3 has 14 amino acids. Germline CDR1 SGHVS, CDR2 FQNEAQ. The primer mix had 60 V beta and 13 J beta primers. Assay used: immunoSEQ multiplex PCR; TCRdb lists only in-frame clones, some missing. The table records tens of thousands of clones, roughly 80% of them present only once. These data are taken from a study of glioma-infiltrating T cells after dendritic cell vaccination. Study information: Dendritic cells derived from monocytes and pulsed with autologous tumor lysate formed the vaccine.

The chain recombines TRBV7-8 with TRBJ1-6; D not resolved. The receptor comes from a human donor with glioblastoma. The material sequenced was blood, taken before dendritic cell vaccination. This CDR3 reads CASSLAPPSSPLHF. The DNA of the CDR3 is TGTGCCAGCAGCTTAGCCCCTCCGTCTTCACCCCTCCACTTT. Filled out from reference TRBV7-8 and TRBJ1-6, the complete variable domain reads GAGVSQSPRYKVAKRGQDVALRCDPISGHVSLFWYQQALGQGPEFLTYFQNEAQLDKSGLPSDRFFAERPEGSVSTLKIQRTQQEDSAVYLCASSLAPPSSPLHFGNGTRLTVT.